These T cell receptor beta chains were read from a single sample in a study of siplizumab effects on memory and regulatory T cells. Sequencing used immunoSEQ multiplex PCR; TCRdb keeps in-frame clones, though not all of them. Of some 120,000 clones listed, approximately 94% are singletons. Sequenced: non-Treg CD4+ T cells sorted from blood. The receptor set was obtained from a human donor in good health. Each CDR3 is given without its conserved first and last residue. The listing skips clone size in some rows; elsewhere it reads once, few, many or a size class.

clone_size | j_call | v_call | cdr3_aa
- | TRBJ1-3 | TRBV5-4 | ASSSRGPGNTIY
few | TRBJ2-3 | TRBV2 | ASTTRQSSTDTQY
- | TRBJ2-1 | TRBV6-5 | ASSYSPGSGLDEQF
- | TRBJ1-5 | TRBV2 | ASSTLGQGRQPQH
- | TRBJ2-1 | TRBV4-1 | ASSPWTSGGAPASYNEQF
few | TRBJ1-1 | TRBV29-1 | SALGQGTEAF
- | TRBJ2-2 | TRBV11-2 | ASSLAPAGGRGGELF
few | TRBJ2-7 | TRBV15 | ATSRWGTGNSYEQY
- | TRBJ2-3 | TRBV5-4 | ASSSTGPRTDTQY
- | TRBJ2-4 | TRBV27 | ASSSITGVVNIQY
- | TRBJ2-6 | TRBV9 | ASSVATGSGANVLT
- | TRBJ1-1 | TRBV5-1 | ASSSQGGSNTEAF
- | TRBJ1-3 | TRBV18 | ASSPSGESGNTIY
once | TRBJ2-1 | TRBV6-1 | ASSKQGVGVDEQF
- | TRBJ1-5 | TRBV5-6 | ASSLIGNNQPQH
few | TRBJ2-1 | TRBV25-1 | ASSESNGNRGRYEQF
- | TRBJ2-7 | TRBV25-1 | ASEGQGKYEQY
- | TRBJ1-3 | TRBV11-1 | ASSLGRRSSGNTIY
- | TRBJ2-3 | TRBV5-1 | ASSLSGYDTDTQY
- | TRBJ2-5 | TRBV12-5 | ASGSHAGRQETQY
- | TRBJ1-6 | TRBV5-4 | ASSLKGGQGGPPLH
- | TRBJ2-7 | TRBV6-1 | ASNAGKTGEQY
once | TRBJ2-7 | TRBV27 | ASSLRETGSREQY
- | TRBJ2-1 | TRBV11-3 | ASSLGQRGGYNEQF
- | TRBJ2-2 | TRBV10-3 | AISESVSGANTGELF
- | TRBJ2-2 | TRBV2 | ASRERETGELF
- | TRBJ2-7 | TRBV19 | ASSSLRTSGSYEQY
- | TRBJ2-3 | TRBV7-7 | ASSPAGTGVLADTQY
once | TRBJ2-5 | TRBV9 | ASSVQETQY
- | TRBJ2-7 | TRBV7-9 | ASSLDPGLSYEQY
- | TRBJ2-1 | TRBV6-4 | ASSPGQSRHNEQF
once | TRBJ2-3 | TRBV10-3 | AISGRTGAGGTDTQY
- | TRBJ1-6 | TRBV6-5 | ASSYGAGPTNSPLH
- | TRBJ1-6 | TRBV6-6 | ASRGPDSYNSPLH
once | TRBJ2-7 | TRBV18 | ASSPVGTSFEQY
- | TRBJ2-1 | TRBV11-3 | ASSSRQGYNEQF
- | TRBJ1-5 | TRBV6-6 | ASRGGGQGIGQPQH
- | TRBJ2-5 | TRBV7-9 | ASSLGGGQGPSETQY
- | TRBJ1-3 | TRBV2 | ASTGSGGRFGNTIY
- | TRBJ1-4 | TRBV7-9 | ASSRTGRSATNEKLF
- | TRBJ2-7 | TRBV2 | ASSGGTVYEQY
- | TRBJ2-1 | TRBV7-9 | ASSLVGIGGNEQF
few | TRBJ1-1 | TRBV20-1 | CASNTEAF
- | TRBJ2-6 | TRBV5-1 | ASSHFSVRSGANVLT
- | TRBJ2-7 | TRBV28 | ASSFGTSRNYEQY
once | TRBJ1-6 | TRBV4-1 | ASSPRPTGASHSPLH
- | TRBJ1-5 | TRBV6-5 | ASSPDRLVMPQH
- | TRBJ2-1 | TRBV5-1 | ASSLDPGQGGDEQF
- | TRBJ1-2 | TRBV5-1 | ASSGETGAYGYT
once | TRBJ2-1 | TRBV5-6 | ASSPAGLAGEIEQF
- | TRBJ2-1 | TRBV7-9 | ASSFWTGALNGEQF
- | TRBJ2-7 | TRBV19 | ASSRGTGSYEQY
- | TRBJ2-1 | TRBV10-3 | AIRGTGGSDEQF
- | TRBJ2-7 | TRBV9 | ASSAQGYEQY
once | TRBJ2-2 | TRBV7-9 | ASSLGRANTGELF
- | TRBJ1-1 | TRBV28 | ASSPRRSQPGRGVAF
- | TRBJ2-2 | TRBV5-1 | ASSLDRVGELF
once | TRBJ2-5 | TRBV7-6 | ASSLGTIEETQY
- | TRBJ2-7 | TRBV6-5 | ASGDYRGYEQY
- | TRBJ2-2 | TRBV5-4 | ASSQGTSGANTGELF